Shown below are 14 T cell receptor beta chains from a single sample sequenced in a study of T cell changes during pregnancy in multiple sclerosis. Method: immunoSEQ multiplex PCR; TCRdb's copy keeps in-frame clones and lacks some. In the table there are tens of thousands of clones, 90% to 95% of which are singletons. Sequencing was performed on CD8+ T cells from peripheral blood mononuclear cells, taken in the second trimester of pregnancy. Every receptor here comes from a female donor with multiple sclerosis, enrolled in a pregnancy study.

The V and J genes are TRBV19 and TRBJ2-4, with TRBD2 matching 14 bases. V gave up 8 bases and J gave up 3 bases; unmatched junction bases: 6. Germline V lookup: CDR1 LNHDA, CDR2 SQIVND (reference sequence). The length of the CDR3 is 16 residues. The CDR3 protein is CASSGLAGGYKNIQYF. DNA of the CDR3: TGTGCCAGTTCCGGACTAGCGGGGGGCTACAAAAACATTCAGTACTTC.

The rearrangement joins TRBV27 to TRBJ2-7; TRBD1 matches at 10 bases. V gave up 1 base and J gave up 1 base; unmatched junction bases: 1. Per germline, CDR1 MNHEY and CDR2 SMNVEV (reference sequence). The length of the CDR3 is 15 residues. CDR3 DNA: TGTGCCAGCAGTTTATTGGGACAGGGGTCCTACGAGCAGTACTTC. It encodes CASSLLGQGSYEQYF.

V gene TRBV19 combines with J gene TRBJ2-1, with D maybe TRBD1 (6 bases). This CDR3 has 15 residues. The germline V gene has CDR1 LNHDA and CDR2 SQIVND (reference sequence). V gave up 5 bases and J gave up 2 bases, with 13 bases separating them. The CDR3 region is CASSLAHRAYNEQFF. CDR3 sequence (DNA): TGTGCCAGTAGTCTAGCTCACAGGGCCTACAATGAGCAGTTCTTC.

This clone was seen only once. The rearrangement joins TRBV11-2 to TRBJ1-6; tentative D call: TRBD1 (6 bases). The V gene lost 7 bases and the J gene lost 10 bases, with 14 bases spanning the gap. From germline, CDR1 is SGHAT and CDR2 FQNNGV. This CDR3 comprises 13 residues. CDR3 in amino acids: CASTQAGGSPLHF. For the CDR3, the DNA is TGTGCCAGCACCCAAGCGGGGGGCTCACCCCTCCACTTT.

V and J are TRBV6-4 and TRBJ1-1; 8 positions match TRBD1. The CDR3 spans 14 residues. Trimming removed 4 bases from V and 10 bases from J; junction bases left unmatched: 11. In germline, CDR1 is MRHNA, CDR2 SNTAGT. The CDR3 DNA reads TGTGCCAGCAGTGCAATCTCGGACAGGGAAGGAGCTTTCTTT. Its translation is CASSAISDREGAFF.

V usage is TRBV27 and J usage is TRBJ2-3, with D possibly being TRBD1 (6 bases). The CDR3 consists of 13 residues. Germline lookup yields CDR1 MNHEY and CDR2 SMNVEV (reference sequence). Trimming cost V 5 bases and J 5 bases, with 11 bases left between them. CDR3: CASSNAGEDTQYF. The CDR3 nucleotides are TGTGCCAGCAGTAACGCAGGGGAAGATACGCAGTATTTT.

J is TRBJ2-7 and V is TRBV30; perhaps TRBD1 as D (6 bases). The V and J ends lost 4 bases and 3 bases respectively, with 7 bases between them. This CDR3 contains 11 residues. In germline, CDR1 is GTSNPN, CDR2 SVGIG (reference sequence). DNA of the CDR3: TGTGCCTGGATGGACAGCTACGAGCAGTACTTC. Residues: CAWMDSYEQYF.

The chain joins TRBV6-1 to TRBJ2-5; weak D call: TRBD2 (8 bases). CDR1 is MNHNS and CDR2 is SASEGT in the germline V gene. V was pared by 5 bases and J by 5 bases, with 15 bases between. This CDR3 spans 14 amino acids. The CDR3 DNA reads TGTGCCAGCAGTCCCGGGAGGGGGCCTGAGACCCAGTACTTC. It encodes CASSPGRGPETQYF.

This clone appeared a single time. J is TRBJ2-7 and V is TRBV9; TRBD2 might be the D (6 bases). The CDR3 runs 14 residues. Germline CDR1 is SGDLS and CDR2 is YYNGEE. Between the trimmed V and J ends, which lost 0 bases and 3 bases, there was a span of 10 bases. As DNA, the CDR3 is TGTGCCAGCAGCGTAGGTTGGGGGGACTACGAGCAGTACTTC. Translation gives CASSVGWGDYEQYF. Full variable domain (outside the CDR3, taken from reference TRBV9 and TRBJ2-7): DSGVTQTPKHLITATGQRVTLRCSPRSGDLSVYWYQQSLDQGLQFLIQYYNGEERAKGNILERFSAQQFPDLHSELNLSSLELGDSALYFCASSVGWGDYEQYFGPGTRLTVT.

The chain joins TRBV6-4 to TRBJ2-3; 9 bases line up with TRBD2. The J segment lost 5 bases and the V segment lost 3 bases, leaving 9 bases of the junction unmatched. The CDR3 has 16 residues. Germline-derived CDR1 and CDR2 are MRHNA and SNTAGT. CDR3 coding DNA: TGTGCCAGCAGTGAGACAGCGGGAGGACGGGGAGATACGCAGTATTTT. Its translation: CASSETAGGRGDTQYF.

The V and J genes are TRBV5-4 and TRBJ1-1; the D gene is possibly TRBD1 (5 bases). CDR3 length equals 15 residues. Per the germline V gene, CDR1 is SGHNT and CDR2 is YYREEE (reference sequence). Trimming cost V 2 bases and J 4 bases, with 15 bases left between them. The CDR3: CASSLILGVGTEAFF. CDR3 DNA sequence: TGTGCCAGCAGCTTAATCTTAGGGGTTGGCACTGAAGCTTTCTTT.

This rearrangement joins TRBV27 to TRBJ2-2; D perhaps matches TRBD2 (6 bases). The germline CDR1 and CDR2 sequences are MNHEY and SMNVEV (reference sequence). Deletions cut 6 bases from V and 7 bases from J, with 12 bases between. The CDR3 is 13 amino acids. In nucleotides, the CDR3 is TGTGCCAGCAGCTGGGCGGGGCTCGGGGAGCTGTTTTTT. It yields the protein CASSWAGLGELFF.

CDR3 coding DNA: TGTGCCAGCAGCCCGGGACAGGGCCCCTACGAGCAGTACTTC. It specifies CASSPGQGPYEQYF. The chain uses TRBV11-3 and TRBJ2-7; 9 bases map to TRBD1. Unmatched junction bases numbered 4, after V lost 5 bases and J lost 2 bases. This CDR3 has 14 amino acids. Germline V gene data show CDR1 as SGHNT and CDR2 as YENEEA.

V gene TRBV10-2 combines with J gene TRBJ2-7, with 7 nucleotides matching TRBD2. Germline CDR1 reads WSHSY; CDR2 reads SAAADI. V lost 0 bases, J lost 0 bases, and 2 bases stayed unmatched. There are 15 residues in the CDR3. DNA of the CDR3: TGCGCCAGCAGTGAGTCGGCTAGCGGCTCCTACGAGCAGTACTTC. The encoded protein is CASSESASGSYEQYF.